These T cell receptor beta chains were read from a single sample in a study of shared clonotypes between healthy human individuals. This table comes from immunoSEQ multiplex PCR, and its TCRdb copy is limited to in-frame clones, with some not included. Of around 2,000,000 clones detected, just over 90% appear once; the ten largest clones hold around 1.7%. The specimen was naive CD8+ T cells from PBMCs. These receptors all stem from a man aged 18 to 30 in good health. Some clones in this sample may be carry-over from other donors' samples. CDR3s include the opening cysteine and the closing phenylalanine or tryptophan. The order of the fields is D gene, V gene, J gene, clone size, CDR3 DNA, CDR3 protein. D genes are given only for firm matches. Part of the rows lack a size; the others show once, few, many or a class for expanded clones.

TRBD2	TRBV13	TRBJ2-7	.	TGTGCCAGCAGCTTAGGGGCTAGCGGGAATCTGGTCTACGAGCAGTACTTC	CASSLGASGNLVYEQYF
TRBD2	TRBV27	TRBJ2-1	.	TGTGCCAGCAGTTTTCTAGCGGGAGCAGGAAATGAGCAGTTCTTC	CASSFLAGAGNEQFF
TRBD2	TRBV7-9	TRBJ2-1	.	TGTGCCAGCACCTTTCCCCAGGGACTAGCGGCCTACAATGAGCAGTTCTTC	CASTFPQGLAAYNEQFF
TRBD2	TRBV9	TRBJ2-3	.	TGTGCCAGCAGCGTGGGGACTAGCGGGAGCGGGGCGCAGTATTTT	CASSVGTSGSGAQYF
TRBD2	TRBV27	TRBJ2-3	.	TGTGCCAGCACCCCCGGCGGGGGAAGAGATACGCAGTATTTT	CASTPGGGRDTQYF
.	TRBV27	TRBJ1-1	once	TGTGCCAGCAGTCCCGGGCCTTACGTTGGGACTGAAGCTTTCTTT	CASSPGPYVGTEAFF
TRBD1	TRBV28	TRBJ2-1	.	TGTGCCAGCAGTACTGGACAGGGGGAAGGCGATGAGCAGTTCTTC	CASSTGQGEGDEQFF
.	TRBV5-1	TRBJ1-1	.	TGCGCCAGCAGCCTCCTAAGGGGACGGTACACTGAAGCTTTCTTT	CASSLLRGRYTEAFF
.	TRBV4-2	TRBJ2-3	.	TGTGCCAGCAGCCAAGAGGCCCAGCTAGCGACAGATACGCAGTATTTT	CASSQEAQLATDTQYF
.	TRBV6-6	TRBJ2-7	.	TGTGCCAGCAGTTACGAAAGGGGACCTCGCTCCTACGAGCAGTACTTC	CASSYERGPRSYEQYF
TRBD2	TRBV9	TRBJ2-1	.	TGTGCCAGCAGCGTGGCCGGCGGGAGGGCCAGCGATGAGCAGTTCTTC	CASSVAGGRASDEQFF
.	TRBV27	TRBJ2-2	.	TGTGCCAGCAGTTTCCCGGGGAGGGAGCTGTTTTTT	CASSFPGRELFF
TRBD1	TRBV2	TRBJ2-5	.	TGTGCCAGCAGTGCTCACAGGGGGAAAGAGACCCAGTACTTC	CASSAHRGKETQYF
.	TRBV21-1	TRBJ2-2	.	TGTGCCAGCAGCAAAGGTGGGTGGACTAGCGGGAGCCCGAACACCGGGGAGCTGTTTTTT	CASSKGGWTSGSPNTGELFF
TRBD1	TRBV28	TRBJ2-4	.	TGTGCCAGCAGTTTACCCGGCCAGGGGGTTTGGGCCAAAAACATTCAGTACTTC	CASSLPGQGVWAKNIQYF
TRBD1	TRBV6-5	TRBJ1-6	.	TGTGCCAGCAGTCAGGGGACAGGTTTCGATTCACCCCTCCACTTT	CASSQGTGFDSPLHF
.	TRBV9	TRBJ2-1	.	TGTGCCAGCATACCCGGTGACTCCTACAATGAGCAGTTCTTC	CASIPGDSYNEQFF
.	TRBV2	TRBJ2-7	once	TGTGCCAGCAGTGAAGCCCCCAAGTACGAGCAGTACTTC	CASSEAPKYEQYF
.	TRBV7-9	TRBJ2-5	.	TGTGCCAGCAGCTTATTCGGTCGGACCGATCAAGAGACCCAGTACTTC	CASSLFGRTDQETQYF
TRBD2	TRBV27	TRBJ2-7	once	TGTGCCAGCAGTAAAAGACTAGCGGGATCCTACGAGCAGTACTTC	CASSKRLAGSYEQYF
.	TRBV29-1	TRBJ1-1	.	TGCAGCGTTGAAGATCCCTTGAAAGAAGCTTTCTTT	CSVEDPLKEAFF
.	TRBV7-9	TRBJ2-7	.	TGTGCCAGCAGCTCCACCGCGCCGCCGGGGGACGAGCAGTACTTC	CASSSTAPPGDEQYF